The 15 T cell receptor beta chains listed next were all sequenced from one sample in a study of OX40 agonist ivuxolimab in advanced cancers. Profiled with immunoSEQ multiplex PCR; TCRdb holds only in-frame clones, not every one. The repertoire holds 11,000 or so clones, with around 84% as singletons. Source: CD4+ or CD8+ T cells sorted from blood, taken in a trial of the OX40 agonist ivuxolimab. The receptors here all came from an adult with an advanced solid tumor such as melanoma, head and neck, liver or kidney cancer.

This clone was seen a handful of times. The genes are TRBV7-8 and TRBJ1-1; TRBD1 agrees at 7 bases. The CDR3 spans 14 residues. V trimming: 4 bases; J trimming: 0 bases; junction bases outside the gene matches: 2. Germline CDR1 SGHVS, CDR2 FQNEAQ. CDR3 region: CASSSGQLNTEAFF. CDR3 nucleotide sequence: TGTGCCAGCAGCTCGGGACAGCTGAACACTGAAGCTTTCTTT. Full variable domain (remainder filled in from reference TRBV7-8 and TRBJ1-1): GAGVSQSPRYKVAKRGQDVALRCDPISGHVSLFWYQQALGQGPEFLTYFQNEAQLDKSGLPSDRFFAERPEGSVSTLKIQRTQQEDSAVYLCASSSGQLNTEAFFGQGTRLTVV.

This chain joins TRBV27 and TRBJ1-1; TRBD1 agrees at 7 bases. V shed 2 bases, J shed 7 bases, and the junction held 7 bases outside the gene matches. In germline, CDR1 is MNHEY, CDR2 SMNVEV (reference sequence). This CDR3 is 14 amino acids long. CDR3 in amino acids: CASSLMRGQGEAFF. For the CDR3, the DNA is TGTGCCAGCAGTTTAATGAGGGGGCAGGGTGAAGCTTTCTTT.

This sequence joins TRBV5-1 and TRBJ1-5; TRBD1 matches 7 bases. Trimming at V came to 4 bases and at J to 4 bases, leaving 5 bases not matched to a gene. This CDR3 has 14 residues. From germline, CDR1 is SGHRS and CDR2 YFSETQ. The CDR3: CASSLTGYNQPQHF. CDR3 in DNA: TGCGCCAGCAGCCTGACAGGGTATAATCAGCCCCAGCATTTT.

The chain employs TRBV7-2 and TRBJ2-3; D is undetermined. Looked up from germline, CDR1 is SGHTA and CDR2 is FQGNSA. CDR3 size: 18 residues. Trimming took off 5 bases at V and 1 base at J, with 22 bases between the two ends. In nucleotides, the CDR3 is TGTGCCAGCAGCCTCCTCGGGCCTTCGATTGGGGGCACAGATACGCAGTATTTT. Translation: CASSLLGPSIGGTDTQYF.

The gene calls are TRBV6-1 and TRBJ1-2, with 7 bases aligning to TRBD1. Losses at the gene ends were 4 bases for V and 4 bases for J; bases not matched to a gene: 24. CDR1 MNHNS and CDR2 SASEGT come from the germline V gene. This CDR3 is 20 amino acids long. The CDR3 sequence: CASSATSRGQLVIGPYGYTF. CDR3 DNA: TGTGCCAGCAGTGCAACAAGCCGGGGACAGTTAGTCATTGGTCCCTATGGCTACACCTTC.

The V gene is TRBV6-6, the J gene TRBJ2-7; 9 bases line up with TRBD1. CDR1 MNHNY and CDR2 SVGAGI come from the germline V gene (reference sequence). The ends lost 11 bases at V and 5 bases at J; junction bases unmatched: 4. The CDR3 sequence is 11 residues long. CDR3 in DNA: TGTGCCGGAAGGACAGGGGACGAGCAGTACTTC. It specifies CAGRTGDEQYF.

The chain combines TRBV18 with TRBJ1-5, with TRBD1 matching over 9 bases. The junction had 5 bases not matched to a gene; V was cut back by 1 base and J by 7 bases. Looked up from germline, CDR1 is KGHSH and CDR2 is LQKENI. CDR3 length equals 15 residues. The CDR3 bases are TGTGCCAGCTCACCACAGGGACAGGGAGGCCAGCCCCAGCATTTT. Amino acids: CASSPQGQGGQPQHF. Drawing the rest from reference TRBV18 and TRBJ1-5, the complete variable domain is NAGVMQNPRHLVRRRGQEARLRCSPMKGHSHVYWYRQLPEEGLKFMVYLQKENIIDESGMPKERFSAEFPKEGPSILRIQQVVRGDSAAYFCASSPQGQGGQPQHFGDGTRLSIL.

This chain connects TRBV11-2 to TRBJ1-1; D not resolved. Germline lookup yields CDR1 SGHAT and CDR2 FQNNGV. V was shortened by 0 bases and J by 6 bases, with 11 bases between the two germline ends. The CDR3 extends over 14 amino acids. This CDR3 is CASSLDLTTAEAFF. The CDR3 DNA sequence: TGTGCCAGCAGCTTAGATCTAACGACCGCTGAAGCTTTCTTT.

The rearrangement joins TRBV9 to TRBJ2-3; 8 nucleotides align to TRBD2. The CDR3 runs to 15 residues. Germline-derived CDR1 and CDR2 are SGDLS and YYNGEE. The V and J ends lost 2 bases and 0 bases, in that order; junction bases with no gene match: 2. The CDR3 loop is CASSVSGTSTDTQYF. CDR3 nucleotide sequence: TGTGCCAGCAGCGTTAGCGGGACTAGCACAGATACGCAGTATTTT.

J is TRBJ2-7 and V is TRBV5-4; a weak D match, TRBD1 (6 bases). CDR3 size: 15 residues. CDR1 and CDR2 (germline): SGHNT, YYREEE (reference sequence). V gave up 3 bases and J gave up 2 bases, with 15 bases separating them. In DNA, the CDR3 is TGTGCCAGCAGCTCCGGGGCAGGGGACCCCTACGAGCAGTACTTC. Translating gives CASSSGAGDPYEQYF. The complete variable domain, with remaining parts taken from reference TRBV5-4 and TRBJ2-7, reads ETGVTQSPTHLIKTRGQQVTLRCSSQSGHNTVSWYQQALGQGPQFIFQYYREEENGRGNFPPRFSGLQFPNYSSELNVNALELDDSALYLCASSSGAGDPYEQYFGPGTRLTVT.

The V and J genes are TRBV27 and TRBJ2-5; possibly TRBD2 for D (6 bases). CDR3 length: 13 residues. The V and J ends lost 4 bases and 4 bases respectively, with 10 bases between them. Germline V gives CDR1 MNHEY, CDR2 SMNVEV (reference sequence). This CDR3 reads CASSSQGGETQYF. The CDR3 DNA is TGTGCCAGCAGTTCGCAGGGAGGAGAGACCCAGTACTTC.

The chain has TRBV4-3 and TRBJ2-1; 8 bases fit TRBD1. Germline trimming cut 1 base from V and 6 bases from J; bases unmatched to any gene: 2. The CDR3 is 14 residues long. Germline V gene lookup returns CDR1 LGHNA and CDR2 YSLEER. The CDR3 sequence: CASSQGTGINEQFF. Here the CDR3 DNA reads TGCGCCAGCAGCCAAGGGACAGGGATCAATGAGCAGTTCTTC.

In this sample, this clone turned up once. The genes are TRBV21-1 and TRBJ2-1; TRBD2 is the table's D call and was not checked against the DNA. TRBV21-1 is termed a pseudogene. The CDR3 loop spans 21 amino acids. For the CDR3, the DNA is TGTGCCAGCAGCCTCCGGGACACTACCGGGACTAGCGGGAACGTGGGTGATGAGCAGTTCTTC. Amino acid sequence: CASSLRDTTGTSGNVGDEQFF.

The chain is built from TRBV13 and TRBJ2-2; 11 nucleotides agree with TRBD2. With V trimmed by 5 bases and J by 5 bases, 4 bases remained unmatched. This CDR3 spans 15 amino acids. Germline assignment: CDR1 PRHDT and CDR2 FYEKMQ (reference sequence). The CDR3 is CASSLAGGGTGELFF. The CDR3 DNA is TGTGCCAGCAGCCTAGCGGGAGGTGGGACCGGGGAGCTGTTTTTT. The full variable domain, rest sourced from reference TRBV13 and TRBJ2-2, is AAGVIQSPRHLIKEKRETATLKCYPIPRHDTVYWYQQGPGQDPQFLISFYEKMQSDKGSIPDRFSAQQFSDYHSELNMSSLELGDSALYFCASSLAGGGTGELFFGEGSRLTVL.

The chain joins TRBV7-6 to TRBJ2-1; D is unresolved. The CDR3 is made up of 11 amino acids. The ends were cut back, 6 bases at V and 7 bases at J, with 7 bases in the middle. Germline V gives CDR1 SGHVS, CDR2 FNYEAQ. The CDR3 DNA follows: TGTGCCAGCAGTCACGGGAATGAGCAGTTCTTC. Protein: CASSHGNEQFF. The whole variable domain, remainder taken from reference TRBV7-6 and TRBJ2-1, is GAGVSQSPRYKVTKRGQDVALRCDPISGHVSLYWYRQALGQGPEFLTYFNYEAQQDKSGLPNDRFSAERPEGSISTLTIQRTEQRDSAMYRCASSHGNEQFFGPGTRLTVL.